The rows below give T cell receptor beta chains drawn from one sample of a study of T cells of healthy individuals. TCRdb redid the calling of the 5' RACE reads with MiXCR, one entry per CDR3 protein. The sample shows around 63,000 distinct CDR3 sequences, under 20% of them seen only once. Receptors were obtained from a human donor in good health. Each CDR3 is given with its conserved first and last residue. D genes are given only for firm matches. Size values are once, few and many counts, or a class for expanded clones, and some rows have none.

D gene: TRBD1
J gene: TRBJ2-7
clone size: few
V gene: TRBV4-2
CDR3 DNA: TGTGCCAGCAGCCACAGGGGGCTAAACGAGCAGTACTTC
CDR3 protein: CASSHRGLNEQYF

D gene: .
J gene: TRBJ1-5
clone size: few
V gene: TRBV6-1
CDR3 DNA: TGTGCCAGCAGTACCCGGACACGGGGGGATCAGCCCCAGCATTTT
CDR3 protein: CASSTRTRGDQPQHF

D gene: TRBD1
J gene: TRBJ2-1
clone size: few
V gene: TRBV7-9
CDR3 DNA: TGTGCCAGCAGCACATCACAGGGGTTAGGGGTGTTTGAGCAGTTCTTC
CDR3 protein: CASSTSQGLGVFEQFF

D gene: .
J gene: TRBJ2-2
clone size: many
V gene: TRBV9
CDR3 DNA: TGTGCCAGCAGCGTAGAGGACAGAACAAACACCGGGGAGCTGTTTTTT
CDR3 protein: CASSVEDRTNTGELFF

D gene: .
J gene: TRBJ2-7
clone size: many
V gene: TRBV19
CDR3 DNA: TGTGCCAGTAGTTGGGGACGGTCCTACGAGCAGTACTTC
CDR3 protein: CASSWGRSYEQYF

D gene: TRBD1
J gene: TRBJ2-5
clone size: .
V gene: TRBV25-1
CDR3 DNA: TGTGCCAGCGGCCGGGACAGGGGACCTGGCGGGACCCAGTACTTC
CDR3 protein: CASGRDRGPGGTQYF

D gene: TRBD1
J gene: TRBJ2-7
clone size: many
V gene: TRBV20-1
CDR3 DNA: TGCAGTGCTAGCCAGGGGGCGAATTACGAGCAGTACTTC
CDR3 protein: CSASQGANYEQYF

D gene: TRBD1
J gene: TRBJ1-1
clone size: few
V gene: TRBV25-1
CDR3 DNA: TGTGCCAGCAGTGGTCTGACAGGGGCGGCGGCTGAAGCTTTCTTT
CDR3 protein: CASSGLTGAAAEAFF

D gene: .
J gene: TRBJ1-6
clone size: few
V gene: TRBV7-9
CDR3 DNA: TGTGCCAGTGGACCGGAGGGGAATTCACCCCTCCACTTT
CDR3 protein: CASGPEGNSPLHF

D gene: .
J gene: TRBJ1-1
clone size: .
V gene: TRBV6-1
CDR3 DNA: TGTGCCAGCCAGTCTAAAACAGGGAGGAATTCGGCTTTCTTT
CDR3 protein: CASQSKTGRNSAFF

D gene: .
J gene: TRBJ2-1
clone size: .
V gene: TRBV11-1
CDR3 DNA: TGTGCCAGCAGCCTACCGGGGGTGATTGAGCAGTTCTTC
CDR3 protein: CASSLPGVIEQFF